This TCR beta chain was sequenced in a study of blood T cells in healthy people across ages. Study-level results: A roughly linear fall in TCR beta diversity per million T cells was seen with increasing age.

V shed 1 base and J shed 10 bases, with 11 bases lying between them. The CDR3 runs to 13 residues. Primers used in a second PCR of about 7 to 12 cycles were a sample-barcoded 5' primer and a J-beta primer mix. TCRdb reprocessed the 5' RACE reads with MiXCR, giving one entry per CDR3 protein. The table lists 710,000 or so distinct CDR3 sequences, around 32% of them singletons. In the case of this clonotype: Its antigen is not identified.

The V gene is TRBV12-3 or TRBV12-4, the J gene TRBJ1-5, with unresolved D. Specimen: blood. The receptor was isolated from a woman older than 75 in good health. CDR3 region: CASSLVSVDPQHF. In DNA form, the CDR3 reads TGTGCCAGCAGTTTAGTCTCAGTCGACCCCCAGCATTTT.